The clone carrying this T cell receptor (beta chain) has only a few counts. Antigen: not known. There are 15 residues in the CDR3. After removal of 2 bases from V and 7 bases from J, the junction contained 4 bases not matched to a gene. CDR1 is MNHNY, CDR2 SVGAGI, per germline (reference sequence). The sample comes from a study of Tregs in tolerant kidney transplant recipients. Broader study findings: Biological reproducibility was not directly addressed in this study.

The nonmyeloablative bone marrow transplants came from related graft donors, with transient mixed chimerism. Measured with immunoSEQ multiplex PCR; TCRdb has only the in-frame clones, and not every one. The top ten hold 3.8% of the sample, which has approximately 60,000 clones, 80% to 90% seen once. The receptor was isolated from a human patient who received a combined kidney and bone marrow transplant. Part of the T cell pool may stem from the graft donor. This sequence joins TRBV6-6 and TRBJ1-6; 8 nucleotides agree with TRBD1. The sequencing here drew on CD4+ T cells from blood (PBMCs), taken 6 months after the transplant. CDR3 amino acids: CASSYAGQGNSPLHF. The CDR3 DNA is TGTGCCAGCAGTTACGCCGGACAGGGAAATTCACCCCTCCACTTT.